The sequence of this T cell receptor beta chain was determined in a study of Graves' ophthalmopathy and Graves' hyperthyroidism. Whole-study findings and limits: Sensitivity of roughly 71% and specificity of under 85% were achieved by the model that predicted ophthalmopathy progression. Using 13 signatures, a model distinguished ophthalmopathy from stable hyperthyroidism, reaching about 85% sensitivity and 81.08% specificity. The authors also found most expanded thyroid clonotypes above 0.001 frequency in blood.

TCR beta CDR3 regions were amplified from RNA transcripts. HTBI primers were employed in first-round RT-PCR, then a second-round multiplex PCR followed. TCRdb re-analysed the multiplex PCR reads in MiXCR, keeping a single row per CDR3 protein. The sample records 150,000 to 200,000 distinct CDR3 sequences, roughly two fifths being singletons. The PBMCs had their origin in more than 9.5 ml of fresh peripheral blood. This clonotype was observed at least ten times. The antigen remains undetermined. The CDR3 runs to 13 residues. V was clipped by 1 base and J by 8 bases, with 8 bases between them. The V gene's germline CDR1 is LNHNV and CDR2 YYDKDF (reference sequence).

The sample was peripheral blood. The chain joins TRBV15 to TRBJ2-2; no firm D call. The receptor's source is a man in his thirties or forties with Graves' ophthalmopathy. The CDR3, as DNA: TGTGCCACCAGCAGAGGCAGTGCTGGGGAGCTGTTTTTT. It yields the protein CATSRGSAGELFF.